A selection of T cell receptor beta chains follows, all from one sample in a study of T cell changes during pregnancy in multiple sclerosis. Produced via immunoSEQ multiplex PCR; TCRdb's table is partial and in-frame only. Of around 100,000 clones in the sample, roughly 92% are singletons; the top ten hold approximately 3.5%. The source material was peripheral blood, sampled after pregnancy. These receptors came from a female donor with multiple sclerosis, enrolled in a pregnancy study. Both conserved end residues are part of each CDR3. D genes are given only for firm matches. A clone size is listed for some rows: how often the clone was seen (once, few, many), or a class if it is expanded.

j_call d_call clone_size v_call cdr3_nt cdr3_aa
TRBJ1-3 - - TRBV2 TGTGCCAGCACGAGGGCGGTCTCTGGAAACACCATATATTTT CASTRAVSGNTIYF
TRBJ1-6 - few TRBV6-5 TGTGCCAGCACCTCCGGGGTAATGGGTAATTCACCCCTCCACTTT CASTSGVMGNSPLHF
TRBJ1-4 - - TRBV7-8 TGTGCCAGCAGCAAGGACAGAAGAGTCGGTGAAAAACTGTTTTTT CASSKDRRVGEKLFF
TRBJ2-3 TRBD2 - TRBV9 TGTGCCAGCAGCGTAGTTCTAGCGGGGGAGTTTGGCACAGATACGCAGTATTTT CASSVVLAGEFGTDTQYF
TRBJ1-6 - - TRBV13 TGTGCCAGCAGCTCCCAAGGAGGTTGGCAGGGGCATTCACCCCTCCACTTT CASSSQGGWQGHSPLHF
TRBJ1-5 TRBD1 - TRBV6-1 TGTGCCAGCAGTGGAAACAGGGGAAGGAGCAATCAGCCCCAGCATTTT CASSGNRGRSNQPQHF
TRBJ1-1 - - TRBV30 TGTGCCTGGAGTGTACAACCAATTGAAGCTTTCTTT CAWSVQPIEAFF
TRBJ1-1 TRBD1 - TRBV10-2 TGCGCCAGCAAACAGGGGGCGGGGACTGAAGCTTTCTTT CASKQGAGTEAFF
TRBJ2-5 - - TRBV9 TGTGCCAGCAGCCGACGCCGGGAGCAAGAGACCCAGTACTTC CASSRRREQETQYF
TRBJ1-4 - - TRBV6-1 TGTGCCAGCAGTGGCCCCCTGACAAGAACTAATGAAAAACTGTTTTTT CASSGPLTRTNEKLFF
TRBJ2-7 - few TRBV12-5 TGTGCTAGTGGTTTGGACAGATTCGAGCAGTACTTC CASGLDRFEQYF
TRBJ2-1 - - TRBV7-9 TGTGCCAGCAGAACTACCTACAATGAGCAGTTCTTC CASRTTYNEQFF
TRBJ1-1 - - TRBV27 TGTGCCAGCAATCCCGGCGGGGGATCACGGGAAGCTTTCTTT CASNPGGGSREAFF
TRBJ2-7 - - TRBV5-1 TGCGCCAGCAGCTTTATGCCAGGGGTATACGAGCAGTACTTC CASSFMPGVYEQYF
TRBJ2-5 TRBD1 - TRBV13 TGTGCCAGCAGCTTTGGGACAGACCCCAGGACCCAGTACTTC CASSFGTDPRTQYF
TRBJ2-1 - - TRBV7-9 TGTGCCAGCAGCTCCCTAGGGGGGGCCCATGAGCAGTTCTTC CASSSLGGAHEQFF
TRBJ2-1 - - TRBV19 TGTGCCAGTAGTCACAGGAGTATCTACAATGAGCAGTTCTTC CASSHRSIYNEQFF
TRBJ1-2 - - TRBV5-1 TGCGCCAGCAGCTTCTTGGAGGGAGATGGCTACACCTTC CASSFLEGDGYTF
TRBJ2-2 - - TRBV13 TGTGCCAGCAGCTTGTTTTCAGGGAACACCGGGGAGCTGTTTTTT CASSLFSGNTGELFF
TRBJ2-2 - - TRBV7-9 TGTGCCAGCAATGACAGGGGAGGGGGGAACACCGGGGAGCTGTTTTTT CASNDRGGGNTGELFF
TRBJ1-4 TRBD1 - TRBV27 TGTGCCAGCAGTTATGTCCCAACAGGGGATGAAAAACTGTTTTTT CASSYVPTGDEKLFF
TRBJ1-2 - once TRBV15 TGTGCCACCAGCAGAGAGGGACACCTTTATGGCTACACCTTC CATSREGHLYGYTF
TRBJ2-2 - - TRBV2 TGTGCCAGCAGTGAACAGGCCTCGAACACCGGGGAGCTGTTTTTT CASSEQASNTGELFF
TRBJ2-7 TRBD1 - TRBV27 TGTGCCAGCAGTTTATCGCCAGGGGGTACCTACGAGCAGTACTTC CASSLSPGGTYEQYF
TRBJ2-2 TRBD1 once TRBV7-9 TGTGCCAGCAGCCGGGACAGAGTAGTCGGGGAGCTGTTTTTT CASSRDRVVGELFF
TRBJ1-1 TRBD1 - TRBV25-1 TGTGCCAGCAGTGAATTTTTTCCGGGACAGTACACTGAAGCTTTCTTT CASSEFFPGQYTEAFF
TRBJ2-3 - - TRBV9 TGTGCCAGCAGCGTAGGGGCTACAGATACGCAGTATTTT CASSVGATDTQYF
TRBJ1-1 - - TRBV30 TGTGCCTGGAGTTTGGGTAGGGGGTACACTGAAGCTTTCTTT CAWSLGRGYTEAFF